The TCR beta chain under discussion was sequenced for a study of blood T cell repertoires in COVID-19. Study overall: Samples of COVID-19 (acute and convalescent) were obtained from the United States, Italy and Spain. PBMCs, B-cell-depleted T cells, or T cells provided the cDNA or gDNA that made up the material.

The authors' processing: For nucleated cells, counts were estimated from reference gene primer amplification. TCRdb keeps only in-frame clones here, not all; method: immunoSEQ multiplex PCR. The D gene and trimming were derived from the DNA, and the V and J assignments and clone size from that table. The table shows more than 140,000 clones, with 85% to 90% occurring only once. Trimming removed 4 bases from V and 6 bases from J; junction bases left unmatched: 15. The germline V gene has CDR1 SGHRS and CDR2 YFSETQ. This CDR3 has 16 residues. The gene calls are TRBV5-1 and TRBJ1-2, with 7 nucleotides matching TRBD1. Sequencing was done on a sample of peripheral blood. The clonotype originates from a woman in her sixties with acute or convalescent COVID-19. Written as DNA, the CDR3 is TGCGCCAGCAGCGCCCGGGGTAACACAGGGGTCGATGGCTACACCTTC. Its protein product is CASSARGNTGVDGYTF.